The 3 T cell receptor beta chains below were found in one sample sequenced in a study of blood T cell repertoires in COVID-19 (dated by TCRdb to 2020 to 2021). The library was prepared using the immunoSEQ multiplex PCR assay. TCRdb holds this immuneACCESS table with in-frame rearrangements only. Some clones are missing; in checked studies, unresolved V genes explain under half, and the rest has no known cause. The sample table shows roughly 290,000 clones, and about 88% are seen once. Under 15% of the sample lies in the top ten. The sample was peripheral blood. The source is an older woman with acute or convalescent COVID-19.

This sequence joins TRBV18 and TRBJ2-1; the D gene is possibly TRBD1 (6 bases). The germline V gene encodes CDR1 KGHSH and CDR2 LQKENI. The CDR3 runs 14 residues. V dropped 5 bases and J dropped 7 bases, with 15 bases sitting between them. CDR3 sequence reads: CASSETPGVNEQFF. CDR3 DNA sequence: TGTGCCAGCTCAGAGACCCCAGGGGTAAATGAGCAGTTCTTC.

The chain has TRBV12-5 and TRBJ1-2; 7 nucleotides match TRBD1. Trimming at V came to 4 bases and at J to 0 bases, leaving 2 bases not matched to a gene. The CDR3 loop spans 14 amino acids. In germline, CDR1 is LGHNT, CDR2 FRNRAP. DNA of the CDR3: TGTGCTAGTGGTTCAGGACAGGCTAACTATGGCTACACCTTC. Protein product: CASGSGQANYGYTF.

J is TRBJ2-7 and V is TRBV5-8; no reliable D call. Trimming left V 4 bases short and J 6 bases short, with 8 bases between. This CDR3 is 11 amino acids long. Germline lookup yields CDR1 SGHTS and CDR2 YDEGEE. CDR3 in amino acids: CASSPSTEQYF. In DNA, the CDR3 is TGTGCCAGCAGCCCTTCTACCGAGCAGTACTTC.